The source of this T cell receptor (beta chain) is a study of lymphopenia after photon versus proton radiotherapy. Study-level results: Under photons, naive T cells and diversity fell while effector/memory populations rose. Oligoclonal CD8+ Temra expansion after nadir drove photon patients' diversity drop. Larger post-nadir TCR diversity loss correlated inversely with survival in deceased patients. Survival link was tested only in deceased patients; proton benefit remains a possibility.

Turning to this clone: Its cognate antigen is unknown.

The table came from immunoSEQ multiplex PCR; TCRdb's copy has only in-frame clones and leaves some out. Of 20,000 to 25,000 clones in the sample, roughly 85% were seen once. The clonotype originates from a man aged 60-69 years with pancreatic cancer. The sequences come from peripheral blood, collected from a patient treated with photon-based radiotherapy.

The CDR3 DNA follows: TGTGCCAGCAGCTTAGGTGTGGTCGAGCAGTACTTC. Amino acids: CASSLGVVEQYF. The chain couples TRBV13 to TRBJ2-7, with unresolved D. V shed 0 bases and J shed 6 bases, with 6 bases lying between them. From germline, CDR1 is PRHDT and CDR2 FYEKMQ (reference sequence). This CDR3 comprises 12 residues. The variable domain in full, completed from reference TRBV13 and TRBJ2-7, reads AAGVIQSPRHLIKEKRETATLKCYPIPRHDTVYWYQQGPGQDPQFLISFYEKMQSDKGSIPDRFSAQQFSDYHSELNMSSLELGDSALYFCASSLGVVEQYFGPGTRLTVT.